The clone carrying this T cell receptor (beta chain) occurred many times. The antigen is undetermined. This record belongs to a study of cytomegalovirus exposure and HLA in healthy donors. Broader study findings: Later analysis showed TCR association rates varying by HLA locus, highest for DRB1 and lowest for HLA-C. The study put about 180 TCR beta chains on its list as cytomegalovirus-associated.

13 Jbeta primers and 60 Vbeta primers were used for the PCR. TCRdb keeps only in-frame clones here, not all; method: immunoSEQ multiplex PCR. The table has about 77,000 clones, around 78% seen once; the top ten hold about 3.5%. Sequenced material: PBMCs. The receptor was isolated from a man aged 35-49 years in good health and CMV-seronegative.

CDR3 sequence: CASSLGQGVFSGNTIYF. CDR3 DNA sequence: TGTGCCAGCAGCTTGGGACAGGGGGTATTTTCTGGAAACACCATATATTTT. The rearrangement uses TRBV5-5 and TRBJ1-3; 9 bases agree with TRBD1. CDR1 and CDR2 from the germline V gene are SGHKS and YYEKEE (reference sequence). With 0 bases clipped from V and 1 base from J, the junction kept 5 bases outside the gene matches. This CDR3 is 17 amino acids long.